This T cell receptor (beta chain) was captured in a study of T cells in women clearing cervical HPV infection. TCRdb's copy holds only in-frame clones and misses some; the assay was immunoSEQ multiplex PCR. This specimen shows about 30,000 clones; the ten leading clones hold approximately 3%. The ends lost 4 bases at V and 6 bases at J; junction bases unmatched: 8. Germline CDR1 SGHNT, CDR2 YYREEE (reference sequence). The CDR3 runs to 15 residues. On this clone itself: Its target is unknown. Sequencing ends 3 residues short of the CDR3 end; the germline J gene provides the rest.

Notes on the study in general: TRBV6-7 relative abundance averaged roughly 0.099% in cases and approximately 0.15% in controls.

The V call is TRBV5-4, the J call TRBJ2-3, with 10 bases aligning to TRBD2. The source material was blood buffy coat. This sequence was found in a woman aged 18 to 75 with a cervical HPV16 infection that either progressed to CIN3+ or cleared (not recorded which). The DNA read from the CDR3 is TGTGCCAGCAGCCCACTAGCGGGGCCCTCCGATACG. It translates to CASSPLAGPSDT. The full CDR3 is CASSPLAGPSDTQYF.